Presented here are 27 T cell receptor beta chains from one specimen sequenced in a study of CD8 T cells in ankylosing spondylitis. Study-wide results and caveats: The study identified a TCR beta motif of 7 or 8 highly homologous variants that appeared characteristic of ankylosing spondylitis blood.

No antigen has been identified for these receptors. TCRdb reanalysed the 5' RACE reads using MiXCR and keeps one entry per CDR3 protein. The sample shows around 770,000 distinct CDR3 sequences, roughly 19% of them seen only once. Source material: blood, either unsorted or a sorted T cell fraction (not recorded which). These receptors were collected from a male donor with ankylosing spondylitis.

The chain carries TRBV27 and TRBJ1-6; a possible D gene is TRBD1 (5 bases). The CDR3 is made up of 13 amino acids. Germline V CDR1 and CDR2: MNHEY, SMNVEV (reference sequence). V dropped 7 bases and J dropped 10 bases, with 14 bases sitting between them. The CDR3 sequence is CASTDSGRSPLHF. As DNA, the CDR3 is TGTGCCAGCACCGACAGTGGACGATCACCCCTCCACTTT.

The genes are TRBV7-9 and TRBJ2-5; D is possibly TRBD1 (5 bases). The CDR3 totals 15 residues. The V and J ends lost 2 bases and 4 bases respectively, with 14 bases between them. Germline CDR1 is SEHNR and CDR2 is FQNEAQ (reference sequence). The CDR3 bases are TGTGCCAGCAGCTTATCAGGGTTTGAAGGAGAGACCCAGTACTTC. Its protein product is CASSLSGFEGETQYF.

In this sample, this clonotype turned up many times. V and J are TRBV5-1 and TRBJ1-6; tentative D call: TRBD1 (5 bases). V was trimmed by 5 bases and J by 6 bases, leaving 9 bases between them. The V gene's germline CDR1 is SGHRS and CDR2 YFSETQ. CDR3 length equals 13 residues. The CDR3 sequence: CASRGGFNSPLHF. The CDR3 DNA reads as TGCGCCAGCAGGGGGGGGTTTAATTCACCCCTCCACTTT.

The table lists this clonotype with a few counts. CDR3 amino acids: CASSFVPAGELFF. The CDR3 DNA is TGTGCCAGCAGCTTTGTACCAGCCGGGGAGCTGTTTTTT. This rearrangement joins TRBV7-3 to TRBJ2-2; D is ambiguous. In germline, CDR1 is SGHTA, CDR2 FQGTGA. V shed 3 bases and J shed 6 bases, with 8 bases lying between them. The CDR3 covers 13 residues.

A note on this clonotype: A single base separates this from a much larger clone, so it may be a read error. V gene TRBV11-2 combines with J gene TRBJ1-1, with D maybe TRBD1 (5 bases). Per germline, CDR1 SGHAT and CDR2 FQNNGV. This CDR3 is 12 amino acids long. Trimming removed 7 bases from V and 4 bases from J, with 10 bases in between. In nucleotides, the CDR3 is TGTGCCAGCAACCCGGGGGGCACTGAAGCTTTCTTT. Protein product: CASNPGGTEAFF.

The V gene is TRBV2, the J gene TRBJ2-5; maybe TRBD2 (5 bases). The CDR3 runs 15 residues. From germline, CDR1 is SNHLY and CDR2 FYNNEI. Deletions cut 2 bases from V and 3 bases from J, with 13 bases between. CDR3 region: CASSESWGSEETQYF. In DNA, the CDR3 is TGTGCCAGCAGTGAAAGCTGGGGTAGCGAAGAGACCCAGTACTTC.

The chain combines TRBV7-8 with TRBJ1-5; 8 bases are a match to TRBD1. The junction had 9 bases not matched to a gene; V was cut back by 4 bases and J by 1 base. The CDR3 is 17 amino acids. Germline CDR1 and CDR2: SGHVS and FQNEAQ. CDR3 in amino acids: CASSYAQGAASNQPQHF. The CDR3 nucleotides are TGTGCCAGCAGCTACGCCCAGGGGGCCGCAAGCAATCAGCCCCAGCATTTT.

This clonotype was counted many times. The J gene is TRBJ2-1, the V gene TRBV2; TRBD2 aligns across 8 bases. This CDR3 spans 15 amino acids. Losses at the gene ends were 5 bases for V and 7 bases for J; bases not matched to a gene: 10. CDR1 is SNHLY, CDR2 FYNNEI, per germline. CDR3 amino acids: CASSSLGTRRNEQFF. The CDR3 DNA reads as TGTGCCAGCAGTTCTCTCGGGACTAGGAGGAATGAGCAGTTCTTC.

The chain joins TRBV29-1 to TRBJ1-1, with TRBD1 as a possible D gene (5 bases). CDR3 length equals 12 residues. Trimming removed 7 bases from V and 6 bases from J, with 15 bases in between. Germline V lookup: CDR1 SQVTM, CDR2 ANQGSEA. This CDR3 reads CSARRDFPEAFF. The CDR3 DNA follows: TGCAGCGCGAGAAGGGACTTTCCTGAAGCTTTCTTT. Full variable domain (outside the CDR3, taken from reference TRBV29-1 and TRBJ1-1): SAVISQKPSRDICQRGTSLTIQCQVDSQVTMMFWYRQQPGQSLTLIATANQGSEATYESGFVIDKFPISRPNLTFSTLTVSNMSPEDSSIYLCSARRDFPEAFFGQGTRLTVV.

V gene TRBV11-3 combines with J gene TRBJ2-1, with 7 positions matching TRBD2. This CDR3 contains 15 residues. J was trimmed by 5 bases and V by 5 bases; bases with no gene match: 9. Germline V lookup: CDR1 SGHNT, CDR2 YENEEA. The CDR3 reads CASSPDSLANNEQFF. CDR3 nucleotide sequence: TGTGCCAGCAGCCCCGATTCACTAGCGAACAATGAGCAGTTCTTC.

Only a few counts were recorded for this clonotype. The chain has TRBV11-2 and TRBJ2-2; D is uncertain. Between the trimmed V and J ends, which lost 7 bases and 4 bases, there was a span of 10 bases. Germline CDR1 and CDR2: SGHAT and FQNNGV. The CDR3 is made up of 13 amino acids. CDR3 sequence: CASIATATGELFF. The CDR3 DNA is TGTGCCAGCATCGCTACTGCCACCGGGGAGCTGTTTTTT.

This clonotype was found a few times. The chain uses TRBV27 and TRBJ1-1; 7 bases line up with TRBD1. The CDR3 covers 14 residues. Germline V gene sequence: CDR1 MNHEY, CDR2 SMNVEV (reference sequence). Trimming at V came to 6 bases and at J to 0 bases, leaving 4 bases not matched to a gene. In DNA form, the CDR3 reads TGTGCCAGCAGGAATACAGGGGTGAACACTGAAGCTTTCTTT. Its protein is CASRNTGVNTEAFF.

This chain uses TRBV4-2 with TRBJ2-1; 8 bases fit TRBD1. Germline lookup yields CDR1 LGHNA and CDR2 YNFKEQ. V lost 0 bases, J lost 5 bases, and 6 bases stayed unmatched. The CDR3 is made up of 16 amino acids. This CDR3 is CASSQDRQGAHNEQFF. As DNA, the CDR3 is TGTGCCAGCAGCCAAGATCGCCAGGGGGCCCACAATGAGCAGTTCTTC.

The J gene is TRBJ2-7, the V gene TRBV7-9, with 7 bases fitting TRBD2. The J segment lost 4 bases and the V segment lost 6 bases, leaving 12 bases of the junction unmatched. There are 15 residues in the CDR3. CDR1 is SEHNR and CDR2 is FQNEAQ in the germline V gene (reference sequence). The DNA for the CDR3 is TGTGCCAGCAGTCAACCGGGACTAAATTCTTACGAGCAGTACTTC. The encoded protein is CASSQPGLNSYEQYF. Looking up the rest from reference TRBV7-9 and TRBJ2-7 gives the full variable domain: DTGVSQNPRHKITKRGQNVTFRCDPISEHNRLYWYRQTLGQGPEFLTYFQNEAQLEKSRLLSDRFSAERPKGSFSTLEIQRTEQGDSAMYLCASSQPGLNSYEQYFGPGTRLTVT.

This chain links TRBV24-1 with TRBJ2-1; TRBD2 aligns across 12 bases. There are 16 residues in the CDR3. CDR1 KGHDR and CDR2 SFDVKD come from the germline V gene. V lost 4 bases, J lost 4 bases, and 4 bases stayed unmatched. The DNA of the CDR3 is TGTGCCACCAGTGAATCGACTAGCGGGAGATACAATGAGCAGTTCTTC. Protein product: CATSESTSGRYNEQFF.

The chain uses TRBV4-2 and TRBJ2-2; D is unresolved. The CDR3 is 17 amino acids. V dropped 1 base and J dropped 6 bases, with 18 bases sitting between them. Germline CDR1 reads LGHNA; CDR2 reads YNFKEQ. This CDR3 reads CASSQVDVRVESGELFF. Written as DNA, the CDR3 is TGTGCCAGCAGCCAAGTTGATGTTAGGGTGGAATCCGGGGAGCTGTTTTTT.

The chain has TRBV29-1 and TRBJ2-7, with 10 bases matching TRBD2. The CDR3 spans 14 residues. The V segment lost 2 bases and the J segment 1 base; nucleotides outside the gene matches: 2. CDR1 SQVTM and CDR2 ANQGSEA come from the germline V gene. CDR3 in DNA: TGCAGCGTTGAAATACTAGCGGGATCCTACGAGCAGTACTTC. It specifies CSVEILAGSYEQYF.

J is TRBJ2-1 and V is TRBV2, with 10 nucleotides matching TRBD2. Per the germline V gene, CDR1 is SNHLY and CDR2 is FYNNEI. With 10 bases clipped from V and 1 base from J, the junction kept 19 bases outside the gene matches. This CDR3 region has 19 residues. The CDR3 loop is CATTSERASGGGSYNEQFF. CDR3 bases: TGTGCCACCACGAGTGAAAGGGCTAGCGGGGGAGGGTCCTACAATGAGCAGTTCTTC.

A few counts support this clonotype. The rearrangement links TRBV7-9 to TRBJ2-3, with D perhaps matching TRBD1 (6 bases). The germline gives CDR1 SEHNR, CDR2 FQNEAQ (reference sequence). Trimming removed 1 base from V and 3 bases from J, with 14 bases in between. CDR3 size: 16 residues. The CDR3 loop is CASSLGRTQGTDTQYF. Here the CDR3 DNA reads TGTGCCAGCAGCTTAGGCCGGACTCAGGGGACAGATACGCAGTATTTT.

This clonotype has a handful of counts. This chain uses TRBV4-3 with TRBJ2-3; 10 bases fit TRBD2. Germline CDR1 reads LGHNA; CDR2 reads YSLEER. This CDR3 is built from 17 residues. After removal of 1 base from V and 3 bases from J, the junction contained 7 bases not matched to a gene. The CDR3 loop reads CASSQAPLAGNTDTQYF. The CDR3 DNA sequence: TGCGCCAGCAGCCAAGCCCCACTAGCGGGAAATACAGATACGCAGTATTTT.

The V gene is TRBV7-2, the J gene TRBJ2-1, with 10 bases fitting TRBD2. The CDR3 contains 14 residues. Germline V gene sequence: CDR1 SGHTA, CDR2 FQGNSA. J lost 13 bases, V lost 5 bases, and 11 bases had no gene match. The CDR3: CASSPRGSGRGQFF. CDR3 DNA: TGTGCCAGCAGCCCCCGAGGGAGCGGGAGGGGCCAGTTCTTC.

V usage is TRBV20-1 and J usage is TRBJ2-1; D is possibly TRBD1 or TRBD2 (5 bases each). Germline V gene sequence: CDR1 DFQATT, CDR2 SNEGSKA (reference sequence). CDR3 length: 14 residues. The ends were cut back, 2 bases at V and 0 bases at J, with 8 bases in the middle. CDR3 in DNA: TGCAGTGCTAGATGGGGGAGCTCCTACAATGAGCAGTTCTTC. The encoded protein is CSARWGSSYNEQFF.

Only a few counts were recorded for this clonotype. The chain is built from TRBV7-2 and TRBJ2-7, with D perhaps TRBD2 (6 bases). The V gene lost 5 bases and the J gene lost 3 bases, with 20 bases spanning the gap. CDR3 length equals 16 residues. CDR1 is SGHTA, CDR2 FQGNSA, per germline. CDR3 DNA sequence: TGTGCCAGCAGCCCTAGCGTCCGGGTCGAATACTACGAGCAGTACTTC. It yields the protein CASSPSVRVEYYEQYF.

The chain has TRBV5-1 and TRBJ2-5, with D perhaps matching TRBD1 (6 bases). The CDR3 has 15 amino acids. V was shortened by 0 bases and J by 1 base, with 10 bases between the two germline ends. CDR1 and CDR2 from the germline V gene are SGHRS and YFSETQ. The chain's CDR3 is CASSLGRTAQETQYF. For the CDR3, the DNA is TGCGCCAGCAGCTTGGGTAGGACAGCCCAAGAGACCCAGTACTTC.

CDR3 nucleotide sequence: TGTGCCACCAGAGGGGGAGGGGGCGATGAAAAACTGTTTTTT. Translated: CATRGGGGDEKLFF. The chain links TRBV15 to TRBJ1-4; 7 bases are shared with TRBD1. The CDR3 is 14 amino acids. Germline CDR1 is LNHNV and CDR2 is YYDKDF (reference sequence). V dropped 6 bases and J dropped 6; count of bases not matched to a gene: 7.

This chain joins TRBV11-2 and TRBJ2-1, with 7 bases fitting TRBD1. The CDR3 consists of 12 residues. Germline CDR1 and CDR2: SGHAT and FQNNGV. V lost 4 bases and J lost 7; bases outside the gene matches: 1. The CDR3 is CASSSGQNEQFF. DNA for the CDR3: TGTGCCAGCAGCTCGGGACAGAATGAGCAGTTCTTC.

The table lists this clonotype with a few counts. The CDR3 protein is CASSLWGLDTEAFF. The CDR3, as DNA: TGTGCCAGCAGTTTGTGGGGGCTGGACACTGAAGCTTTCTTT. The chain combines TRBV12-3 or TRBV12-4 with TRBJ1-1, with D possibly TRBD1 on 6 matching bases. CDR3 length equals 14 residues. V was shortened by 3 bases and J by 3 bases, with 11 bases between the two germline ends.